The 16 T cell receptor beta chains below come from one sample, sequenced in a study of shared clonotypes between healthy human individuals. Data came from immunoSEQ multiplex PCR; TCRdb stores just in-frame clones and leaves some out. The data hold about 770,000 clones, with 72% observed a single time. The sequenced sample consisted of memory CD4+ T cells sorted from blood. Subset specified: CD45RA-negative fraction. The receptors derive from a young woman in good health.

The rearrangement links TRBV6-1 to TRBJ1-1; no firm D call. This CDR3 is 12 amino acids long. Germline-derived CDR1 and CDR2 are MNHNS and SASEGT. Trimming cost V 10 bases and J 3 bases, with 12 bases left between them. The CDR3 coding sequence is TGTGCCACAGGATGGGGAGACACTGAAGCTTTCTTT. It specifies CATGWGDTEAFF.

This clone has just a few counts. The genes are TRBV5-1 and TRBJ1-3; no firm D call. Germline V gives CDR1 SGHRS, CDR2 YFSETQ. This CDR3 is 12 amino acids long. Trimming took 4 bases from V and 4 from J, leaving 6 bases between them. CDR3 in DNA: TGCGCCAGCAGCGGTGGGGGAAACACCATATATTTT. Translating gives CASSGGGNTIYF.

V is TRBV27 and J is TRBJ2-3; 14 bases are a match to TRBD2. CDR3 length: 19 residues. Germline CDR1 is MNHEY and CDR2 is SMNVEV (reference sequence). V lost 5 bases and J lost 6; bases outside the gene matches: 16. The CDR3 here is CASSVQPPGLAGALDTQYF. The CDR3 region has the DNA TGTGCCAGCAGTGTACAACCACCGGGACTAGCGGGAGCTCTGGATACGCAGTATTTT.

This chain connects TRBV2 to TRBJ2-2; D gene uncertain. This CDR3 region has 17 residues. CDR1 is SNHLY, CDR2 FYNNEI, per germline. V was cut by 6 bases and J by 0 bases, with 17 bases left in between. CDR3 in amino acids: CASSPSTGDANTGELFF. CDR3 coding DNA: TGTGCCAGCAGCCCGTCGACTGGTGACGCGAACACCGGGGAGCTGTTTTTT. Full variable domain (missing parts from reference TRBV2 and TRBJ2-2): EPEVTQTPSHQVTQMGQEVILRCVPISNHLYFYWYRQILGQKVEFLVSFYNNEISEKSEIFDDQFSVERPDGSNFTLKIRSTKLEDSAMYFCASSPSTGDANTGELFFGEGSRLTVL.

This clone was observed a few times. The chain uses TRBV28 and TRBJ1-5, with D perhaps TRBD1 (5 bases). The CDR3 is 13 residues long. Germline assignment: CDR1 MDHEN and CDR2 SYDVKM. V was trimmed by 2 bases and J by 15 bases, leaving 17 bases between them. The CDR3 DNA reads TGTGCCAGCAGTTTAGGCTTTGGCGGGGGGAGGCATTTT. Translated: CASSLGFGGGRHF.

This clone was observed a single time. The chain combines TRBV19 with TRBJ2-2; 11 nucleotides agree with TRBD1. This CDR3 is 17 amino acids long. J lost 5 bases, V lost 5 bases, and 10 bases had no gene match. Germline values: CDR1 LNHDA, CDR2 SQIVND (reference sequence). The CDR3 DNA is TGTGCCAGTAGTGCCATCACCGGGACAGGGGGGACCGGGGAGCTGTTTTTT. Its protein product is CASSAITGTGGTGELFF.

This clone was recorded at least ten times. The gene calls are TRBV7-9 and TRBJ1-1; 7 nucleotides line up with TRBD1. The CDR3 totals 12 residues. The germline V gene has CDR1 SEHNR and CDR2 FQNEAQ (reference sequence). The V gene end was trimmed by 5 bases and the J gene end by 7 bases; junction bases not matched to a gene: 4. The CDR3, as DNA: TGTGCCAGCAGCATACAGGGGATTGAAGCTTTCTTT. This gives the protein CASSIQGIEAFF.

This clone was observed a handful of times. CDR3 nucleotide sequence: TGCAGCGTTGAGCCGGGACTTCAAGAGACCCAGTACTTC. It yields the protein CSVEPGLQETQYF. This rearrangement joins TRBV29-1 to TRBJ2-5; D perhaps matches TRBD2 (6 bases). CDR3 length: 13 residues. Germline lookup yields CDR1 SQVTM and CDR2 ANQGSEA. Trimming shortened V by 3 bases and J by 2 bases, and 10 bases separated the two germline ends.

There are a few counts of this clone. The chain joins TRBV19 to TRBJ2-1; 8 bases are a match to TRBD1. CDR1 is LNHDA, CDR2 SQIVND, per germline (reference sequence). The CDR3 covers 15 residues. V lost 3 bases to trimming and J lost 3 bases; unmatched junction nucleotides: 4. CDR3 amino acids: CASSIQGQGYNEQFF. The CDR3 DNA follows: TGTGCCAGTAGTATTCAAGGACAGGGCTACAATGAGCAGTTCTTC.

J is TRBJ1-1 and V is TRBV5-5, with a weak D call TRBD1 (5 bases). CDR1 SGHKS and CDR2 YYEKEE come from the germline V gene (reference sequence). The CDR3 totals 13 residues. The V end lost 2 bases, the J end lost 0 bases, and 5 bases lay between the germline ends. CDR3 sequence: CASSFRVNTEAFF. DNA for the CDR3: TGTGCCAGCAGCTTCAGGGTGAACACTGAAGCTTTCTTT.

The chain joins TRBV27 to TRBJ1-5; 7 bases line up with TRBD1. CDR3 length: 14 amino acids. CDR1 and CDR2 (germline): MNHEY, SMNVEV (reference sequence). J gave up 7 bases and V 6 bases, and 9 bases lay outside the gene matches. CDR3 sequence (DNA): TGTGCCAGCAGACGTACAGGGGCCGGACAGCCCCAGCATTTT. This encodes CASRRTGAGQPQHF.

The rearrangement joins TRBV12-5 to TRBJ2-2; 14 bases match TRBD2. This CDR3 region has 20 residues. The junction had 9 bases not matched to a gene; V was cut back by 0 bases and J by 3 bases. Germline CDR1 reads LGHNT; CDR2 reads FRNRAP. The CDR3 nucleotides read TGTGCTAGTGGTTTGGTACTATCGGGGACTAGCGGGAGCGACACCGGGGAGCTGTTTTTT. Protein: CASGLVLSGTSGSDTGELFF.

In its sample, this clone was seen once. The chain carries TRBV9 and TRBJ2-3; D may be TRBD2 (5 bases). This CDR3 is 16 amino acids long. The V end was cut by 0 bases, the J end by 0 bases, with 11 bases between. From germline, CDR1 is SGDLS and CDR2 YYNGEE. In nucleotides, the CDR3 is TGTGCCAGCAGCGTAGCTAGCCGGATAAGCACAGATACGCAGTATTTT. This gives the protein CASSVASRISTDTQYF.

In DNA, the CDR3 is TGTGCCAGCTCACCAGGACAGGCTCCCTCTCACGAGCAGTACTTC. This encodes CASSPGQAPSHEQYF. The rearrangement joins TRBV18 to TRBJ2-7; TRBD1 aligns across 7 bases. V shed 2 bases and J 5 bases; nucleotides not matched to a gene: 9. The V gene's germline CDR1 is KGHSH and CDR2 LQKENI. This CDR3 has 15 amino acids. Full variable domain (rest looked up from reference TRBV18 and TRBJ2-7): NAGVMQNPRHLVRRRGQEARLRCSPMKGHSHVYWYRQLPEEGLKFMVYLQKENIIDESGMPKERFSAEFPKEGPSILRIQQVVRGDSAAYFCASSPGQAPSHEQYFGPGTRLTVT.

This clone was seen a single time. The V and J genes are TRBV19 and TRBJ1-5; unclear D gene. Per the germline V gene, CDR1 is LNHDA and CDR2 is SQIVND (reference sequence). The ends were cut back, 5 bases at V and 4 bases at J, with 18 bases in the middle. The CDR3 is 16 residues long. The CDR3 sequence: CASSRNRPVENQPQHF. The CDR3 DNA reads TGTGCCAGTAGTCGGAACCGACCCGTTGAGAATCAGCCCCAGCATTTT.

J is TRBJ1-3 and V is TRBV5-1; D possibly corresponds to TRBD1 (5 bases). Trimming took 3 bases from V and 8 from J, leaving 18 bases between them. The CDR3 consists of 15 residues. Germline-derived CDR1 and CDR2 are SGHRS and YFSETQ. CDR3: CASSSSGASTDTIYF. DNA of the CDR3: TGCGCCAGCAGCTCTTCCGGGGCTTCAACCGACACCATATATTTT.